The clone carrying this TCR beta chain is labeled as medium-sized. Its antigen is undetermined. The data belong to a study of spatial heterogeneity in lung cancer. TCR cDNA molecules each had a unique molecular identifier. TCRdb re-derived calls from the 5' RACE reads in MiXCR, one entry per CDR3 protein. This table holds roughly 75,000 distinct CDR3 sequences, 10% to 15% found once. Germline CDR1 and CDR2: LGHNA and YSLEER. The CDR3 runs to 16 residues. V shed 0 bases and J shed 1 base, with 10 bases lying between them. Study observations and caveats: Resection saw ubiquitous expanded tumor TCRs appear in blood more than follow-up did.

Time point indicated: sample taken at primary tumor resection. No cells were sorted before sequencing. The whole RNA sequenced was extracted from tumor, nontumor lung or frozen PBMC. This TCR came from a male donor with early-stage non-small cell lung cancer. The sequenced sample was PBMCs, obtained at surgery. The rearrangement joins TRBV4-3 to TRBJ1-3; D ambiguous. The CDR3 region has the DNA TGCGCCAGCAGCCAAGATAATATCGGATCTGGAAACACCATATATTTT. This sequence encodes CASSQDNIGSGNTIYF.